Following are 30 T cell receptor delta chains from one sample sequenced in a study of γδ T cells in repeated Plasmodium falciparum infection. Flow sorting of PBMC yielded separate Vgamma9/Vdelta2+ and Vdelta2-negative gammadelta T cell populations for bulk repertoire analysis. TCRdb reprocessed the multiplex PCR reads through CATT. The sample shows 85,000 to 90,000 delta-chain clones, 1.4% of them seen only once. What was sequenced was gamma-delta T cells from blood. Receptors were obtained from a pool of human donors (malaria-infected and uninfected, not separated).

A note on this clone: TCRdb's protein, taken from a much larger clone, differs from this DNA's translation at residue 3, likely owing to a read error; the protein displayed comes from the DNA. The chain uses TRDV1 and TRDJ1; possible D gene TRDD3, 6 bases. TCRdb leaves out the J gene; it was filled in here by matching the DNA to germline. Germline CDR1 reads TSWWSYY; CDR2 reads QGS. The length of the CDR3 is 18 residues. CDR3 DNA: TGTGCTCCTGGGGAACTAGTTCCCTGGGAGCCGTACACCGATAAACTCATCTTT. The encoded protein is CAPGELVPWEPYTDKLIF.

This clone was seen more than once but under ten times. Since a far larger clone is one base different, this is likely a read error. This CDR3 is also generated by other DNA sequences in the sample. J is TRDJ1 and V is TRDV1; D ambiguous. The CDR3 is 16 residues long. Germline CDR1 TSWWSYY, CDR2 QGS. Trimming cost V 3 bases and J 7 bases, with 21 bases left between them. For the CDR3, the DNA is TGTGCTCTTGGGGAGCTTATCCCCCAAAAGGAGGGTAAACTCATCTTT. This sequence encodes CALGELIPQKEGKLIF.

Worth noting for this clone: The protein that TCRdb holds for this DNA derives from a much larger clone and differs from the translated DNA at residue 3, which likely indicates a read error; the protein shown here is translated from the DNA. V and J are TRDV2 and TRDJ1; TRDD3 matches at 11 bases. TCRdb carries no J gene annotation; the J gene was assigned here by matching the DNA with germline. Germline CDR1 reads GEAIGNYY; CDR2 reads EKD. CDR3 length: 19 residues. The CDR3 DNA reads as TGTGCCTGGGACACCGTAGGTGGGGGATACGTGGGGTACACCGATAAACTCATCTTT. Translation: CAWDTVGGGYVGYTDKLIF.

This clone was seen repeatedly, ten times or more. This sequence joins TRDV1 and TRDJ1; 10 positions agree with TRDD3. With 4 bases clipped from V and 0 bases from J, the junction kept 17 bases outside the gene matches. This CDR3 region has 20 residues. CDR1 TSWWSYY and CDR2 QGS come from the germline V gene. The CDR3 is CALGASYFYWGIPDTDKLIF. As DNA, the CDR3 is TGTGCTCTTGGGGCTTCCTATTTTTACTGGGGGATCCCAGACACCGATAAACTCATCTTT.

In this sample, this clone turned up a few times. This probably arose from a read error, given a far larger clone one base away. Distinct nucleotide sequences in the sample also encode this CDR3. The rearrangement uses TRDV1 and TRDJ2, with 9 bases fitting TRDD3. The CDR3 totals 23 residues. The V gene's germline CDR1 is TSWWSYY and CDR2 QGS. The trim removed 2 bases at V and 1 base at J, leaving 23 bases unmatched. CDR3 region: CALGEKRASRWGIAGHLTAQLFF. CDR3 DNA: TGTGCTCTTGGGGAAAAACGGGCTTCCCGTTGGGGGATAGCGGGGCATTTGACAGCACAACTCTTCTTT.

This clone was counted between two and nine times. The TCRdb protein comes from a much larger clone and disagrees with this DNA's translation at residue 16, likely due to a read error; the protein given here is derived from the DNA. DNA for the CDR3: TGTGCTCTTGGGGAACTTCCGGTGGGGGACGACTACACCGATAAACCCATCTTT. It specifies CALGELPVGDDYTDKPIF. No J gene was named, though the V gene is TRDV1; TRDD3 was called by the table and not checked on the DNA. The CDR3 runs to 18 residues. Germline V gene data show CDR1 as TSWWSYY and CDR2 as QGS.

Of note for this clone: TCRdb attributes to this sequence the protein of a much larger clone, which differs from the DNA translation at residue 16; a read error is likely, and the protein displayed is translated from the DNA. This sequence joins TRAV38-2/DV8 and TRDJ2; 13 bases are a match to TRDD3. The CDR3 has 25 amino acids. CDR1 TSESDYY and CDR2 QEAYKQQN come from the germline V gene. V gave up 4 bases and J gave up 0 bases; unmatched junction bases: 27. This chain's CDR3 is CAYRVPSYLFTGGYARGALTAQLFF. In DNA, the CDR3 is TGTGCTTATAGGGTGCCTTCCTACCTCTTTACTGGGGGATACGCGAGGGGGGCTTTGACAGCACAACTCTTCTTT.

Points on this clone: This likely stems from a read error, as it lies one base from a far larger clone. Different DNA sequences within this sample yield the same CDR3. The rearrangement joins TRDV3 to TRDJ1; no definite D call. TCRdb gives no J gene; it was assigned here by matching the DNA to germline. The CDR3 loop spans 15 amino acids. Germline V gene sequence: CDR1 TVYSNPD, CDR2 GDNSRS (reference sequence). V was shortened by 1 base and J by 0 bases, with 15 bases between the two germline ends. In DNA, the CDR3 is TGTGCCTTTACCCCCTCTCTAGTCTACACCGATAAACTCATCTTT. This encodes CAFTPSLVYTDKLIF.

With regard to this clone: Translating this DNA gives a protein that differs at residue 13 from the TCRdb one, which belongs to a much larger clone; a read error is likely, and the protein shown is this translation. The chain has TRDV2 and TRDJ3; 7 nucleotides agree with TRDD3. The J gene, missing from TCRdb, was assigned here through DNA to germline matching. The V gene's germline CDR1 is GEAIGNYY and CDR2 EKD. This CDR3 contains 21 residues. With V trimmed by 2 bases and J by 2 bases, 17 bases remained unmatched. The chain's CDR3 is CACDKVAPGGSSTWDTRQMFF. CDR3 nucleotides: TGTGCCTGTGACAAAGTAGCTCCCGGGGGATCTAGCACCTGGGACACCCGACAGATGTTTTTC.

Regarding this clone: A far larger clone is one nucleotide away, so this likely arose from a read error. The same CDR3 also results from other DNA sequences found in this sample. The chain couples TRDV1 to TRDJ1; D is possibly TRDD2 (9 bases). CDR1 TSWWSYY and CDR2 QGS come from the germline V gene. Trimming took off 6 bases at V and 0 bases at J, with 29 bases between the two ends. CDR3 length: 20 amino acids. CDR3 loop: CALGVSFLPYWGEYTDKLIF. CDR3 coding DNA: TGTGCTCTTGGAGTATCCTTCCTACCGTACTGGGGGGAGTACACCGATAAACTCATCTTT.

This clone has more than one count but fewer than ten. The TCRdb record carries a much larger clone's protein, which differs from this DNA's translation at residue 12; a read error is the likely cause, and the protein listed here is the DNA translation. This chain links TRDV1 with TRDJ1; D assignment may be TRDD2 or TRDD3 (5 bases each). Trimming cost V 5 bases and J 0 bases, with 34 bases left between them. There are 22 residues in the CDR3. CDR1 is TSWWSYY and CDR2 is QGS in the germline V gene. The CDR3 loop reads CALGLLRPFRGVFLLYTDKLIF. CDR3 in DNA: TGTGCTCTTGGGTTACTTAGGCCTTTTCGTGGGGTATTCCTCTTGTACACCGATAAACTCATCTTT.

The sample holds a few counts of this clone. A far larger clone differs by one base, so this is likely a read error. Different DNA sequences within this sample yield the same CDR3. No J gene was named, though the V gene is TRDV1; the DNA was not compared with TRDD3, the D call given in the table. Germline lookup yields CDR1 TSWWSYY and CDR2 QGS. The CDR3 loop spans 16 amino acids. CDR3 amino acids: CALGESPSSSTDKLIF. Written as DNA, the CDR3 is TGTGCTCTTGGGGAATCACCTTCTTCGTCTACCGATAAACTCATTTTT.

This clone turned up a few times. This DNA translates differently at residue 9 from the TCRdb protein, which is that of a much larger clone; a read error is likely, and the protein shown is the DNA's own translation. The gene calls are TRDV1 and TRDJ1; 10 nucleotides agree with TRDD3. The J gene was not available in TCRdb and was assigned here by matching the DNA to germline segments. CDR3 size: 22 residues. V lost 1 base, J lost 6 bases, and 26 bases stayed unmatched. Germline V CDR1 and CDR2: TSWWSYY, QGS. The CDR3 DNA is TGTGCTCTTGGGGAACCCCTATCCCCTCCTCTCCTTTACTGGGGGATCTCGTATAAACTCATCTTT. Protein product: CALGEPLSPPLLYWGISYKLIF.

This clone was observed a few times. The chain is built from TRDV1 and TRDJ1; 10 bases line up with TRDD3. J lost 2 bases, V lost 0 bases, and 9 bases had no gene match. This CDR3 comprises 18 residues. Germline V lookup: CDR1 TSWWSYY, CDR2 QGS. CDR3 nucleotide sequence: TGTGCTCTTGGGGAACTTAAGGACTGGGGGATGACGACCGATAAACTCATCTTT. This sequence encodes CALGELKDWGMTTDKLIF.

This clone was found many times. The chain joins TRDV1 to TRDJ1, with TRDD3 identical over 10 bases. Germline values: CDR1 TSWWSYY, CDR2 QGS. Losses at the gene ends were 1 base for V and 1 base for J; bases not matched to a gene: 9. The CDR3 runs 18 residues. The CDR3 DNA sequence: TGTGCTCTTGGGGAACACTGGGGGATTAACCAGGGCACCGATAAACTCATCTTT. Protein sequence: CALGEHWGINQGTDKLIF.

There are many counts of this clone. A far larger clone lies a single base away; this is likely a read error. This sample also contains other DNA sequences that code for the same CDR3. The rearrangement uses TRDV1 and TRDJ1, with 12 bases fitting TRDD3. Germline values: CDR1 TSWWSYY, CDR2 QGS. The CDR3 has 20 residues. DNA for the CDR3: TGTGCTCTTGGGGACCGGAGAGCTGGGGGATACGAGTTGTACACCGATAAGCTCATCTTT. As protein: CALGDRRAGGYELYTDKLIF.

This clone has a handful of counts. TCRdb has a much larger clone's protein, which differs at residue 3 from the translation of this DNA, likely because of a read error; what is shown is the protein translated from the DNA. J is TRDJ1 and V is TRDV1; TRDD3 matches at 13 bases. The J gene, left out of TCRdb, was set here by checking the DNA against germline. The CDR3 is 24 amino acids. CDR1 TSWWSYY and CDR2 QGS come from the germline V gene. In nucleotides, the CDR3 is TGTGCTCCTGGGGAACCGGCCTACGCCCTTACTGGGGGATACGCGCGGGAGTACACCGATAAACTCATCTTT. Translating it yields CAPGEPAYALTGGYAREYTDKLIF.

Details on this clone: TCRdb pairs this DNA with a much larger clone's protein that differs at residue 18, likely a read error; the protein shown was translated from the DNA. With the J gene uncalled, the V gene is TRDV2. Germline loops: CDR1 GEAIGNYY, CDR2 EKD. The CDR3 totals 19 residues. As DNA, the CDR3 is TGTGCCTGTCCACTAAAGACGGCGCACCCCGCTAACTACACCGATAAACTCACCTTT. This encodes CACPLKTAHPANYTDKLTF.

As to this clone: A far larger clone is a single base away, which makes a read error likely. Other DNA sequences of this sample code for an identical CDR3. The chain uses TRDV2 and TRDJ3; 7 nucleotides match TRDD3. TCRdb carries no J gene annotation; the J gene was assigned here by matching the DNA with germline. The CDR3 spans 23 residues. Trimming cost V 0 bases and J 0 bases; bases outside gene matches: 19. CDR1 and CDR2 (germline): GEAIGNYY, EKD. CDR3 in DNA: TGTGCCTGTGACACCGGACGCGTTCCCGTACTGGGGACTCACTCCTGGGACACCCGACAGATGTTTTTC. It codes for CACDTGRVPVLGTHSWDTRQMFF.

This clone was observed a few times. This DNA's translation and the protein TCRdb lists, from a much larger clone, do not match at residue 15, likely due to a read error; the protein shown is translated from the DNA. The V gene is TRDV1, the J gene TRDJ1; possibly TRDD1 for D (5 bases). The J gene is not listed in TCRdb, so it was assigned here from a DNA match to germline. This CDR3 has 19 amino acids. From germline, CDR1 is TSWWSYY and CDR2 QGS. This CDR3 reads CALGERAEIPALNTGKLIF. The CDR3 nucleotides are TGTGCTCTTGGGGAAAGGGCTGAAATCCCGGCCCTTAACACCGGTAAACTCATCTTT.

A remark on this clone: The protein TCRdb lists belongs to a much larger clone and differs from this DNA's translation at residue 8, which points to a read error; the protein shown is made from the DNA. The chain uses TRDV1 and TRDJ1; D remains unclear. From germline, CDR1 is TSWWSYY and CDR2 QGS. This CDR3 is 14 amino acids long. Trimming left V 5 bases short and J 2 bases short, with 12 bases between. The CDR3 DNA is TGTGCTCTTGGGAAGGACGCCCTAACCGATAAACTCATCTTT. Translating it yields CALGKDALTDKLIF.

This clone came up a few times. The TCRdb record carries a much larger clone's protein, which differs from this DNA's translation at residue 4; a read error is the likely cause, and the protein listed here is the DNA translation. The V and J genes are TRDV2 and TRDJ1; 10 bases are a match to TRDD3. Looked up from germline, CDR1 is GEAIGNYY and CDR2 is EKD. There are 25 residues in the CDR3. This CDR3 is CACATVGLGGYAANRVSETTDKLIF. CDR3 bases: TGTGCCTGTGCCACCGTCGGTCTGGGGGGATACGCGGCGAACCGCGTATCCGAGACCACCGATAAACTCATCTTT.

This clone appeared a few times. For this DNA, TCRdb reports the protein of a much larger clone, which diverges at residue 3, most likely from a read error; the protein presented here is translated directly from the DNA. The CDR3 loop reads CAYDTGPGDSTDKLIF. The DNA of the CDR3 is TGTGCCTATGACACCGGACCGGGGGATTCAACCGATAAACTCATCTTT. The gene calls are TRDV2 and TRDJ1; 7 nucleotides match TRDD3. From germline, CDR1 is GEAIGNYY and CDR2 EKD. The CDR3 extends over 16 amino acids.

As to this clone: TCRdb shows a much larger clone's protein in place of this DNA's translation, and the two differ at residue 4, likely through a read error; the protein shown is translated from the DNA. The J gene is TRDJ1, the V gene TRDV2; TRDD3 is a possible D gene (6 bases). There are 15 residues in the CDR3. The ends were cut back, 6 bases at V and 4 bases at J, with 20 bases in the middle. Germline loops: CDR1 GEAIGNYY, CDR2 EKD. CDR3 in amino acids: CACYSLGDTDDKLIF. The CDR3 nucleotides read TGTGCCTGTTACTCCCTGGGTGATACGGACGATAAACTCATCTTT.

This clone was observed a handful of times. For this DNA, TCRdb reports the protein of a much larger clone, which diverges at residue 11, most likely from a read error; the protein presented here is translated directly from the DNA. CDR3 protein: CALGVLDWGIPRYTDKLIF. CDR3 bases: TGTGCTCTTGGGGTACTTGACTGGGGGATACCTCGGTACACCGATAAACTCATCTTT. The rearrangement links TRDV1 to TRDJ1, with TRDD3 matching 12 bases. TCRdb lists no J gene, so it was determined here by aligning the DNA to germline. The junction had 12 bases not matched to a gene; V was cut back by 4 bases and J by 0 bases. The CDR3 has 19 amino acids. Germline V gene lookup returns CDR1 TSWWSYY and CDR2 QGS.

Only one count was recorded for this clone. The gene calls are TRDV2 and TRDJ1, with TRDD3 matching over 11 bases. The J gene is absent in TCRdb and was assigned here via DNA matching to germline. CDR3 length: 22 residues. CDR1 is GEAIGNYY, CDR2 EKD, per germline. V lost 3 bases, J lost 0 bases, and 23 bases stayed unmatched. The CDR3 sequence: CACDLKAFLSTGGYPYTDKLIF. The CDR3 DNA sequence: TGTGCCTGTGACCTTAAGGCCTTCCTAAGTACTGGGGGATATCCGTACACCGATAAACTCATCTTT.

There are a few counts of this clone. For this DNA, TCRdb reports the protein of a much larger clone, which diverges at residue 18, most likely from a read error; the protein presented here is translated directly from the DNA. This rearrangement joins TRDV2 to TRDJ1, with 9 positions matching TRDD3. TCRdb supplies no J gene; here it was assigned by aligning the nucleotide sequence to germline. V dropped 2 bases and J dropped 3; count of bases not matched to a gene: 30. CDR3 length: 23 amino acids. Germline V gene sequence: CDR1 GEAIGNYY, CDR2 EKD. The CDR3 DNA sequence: TGTGCCTGTGACAACCGGTTTCCTAAAGAACCTTGGCTGGGGGATTCGTACGCCGATAAACTCATCTTT. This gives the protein CACDNRFPKEPWLGDSYADKLIF.

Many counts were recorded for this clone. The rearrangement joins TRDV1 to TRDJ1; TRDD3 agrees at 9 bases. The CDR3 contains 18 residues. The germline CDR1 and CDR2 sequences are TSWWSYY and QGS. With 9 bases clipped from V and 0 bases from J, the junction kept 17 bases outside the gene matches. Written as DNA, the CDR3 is TGTGCTCTGTGGGCTACGAGTACTGGGGGACGCCACACCGATAAACTCATCTTT. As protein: CALWATSTGGRHTDKLIF.

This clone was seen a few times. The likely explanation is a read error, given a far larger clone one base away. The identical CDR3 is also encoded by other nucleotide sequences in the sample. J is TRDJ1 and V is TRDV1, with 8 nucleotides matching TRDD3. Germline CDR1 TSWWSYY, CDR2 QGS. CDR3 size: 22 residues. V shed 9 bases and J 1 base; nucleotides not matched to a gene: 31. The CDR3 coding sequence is TGTGCTCTCGGTGTAAACCCGCCTTCCGACGACCAATGTGGGATACGCACCGATAAACTCATCTTT. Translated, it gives CALGVNPPSDDQCGIRTDKLIF.

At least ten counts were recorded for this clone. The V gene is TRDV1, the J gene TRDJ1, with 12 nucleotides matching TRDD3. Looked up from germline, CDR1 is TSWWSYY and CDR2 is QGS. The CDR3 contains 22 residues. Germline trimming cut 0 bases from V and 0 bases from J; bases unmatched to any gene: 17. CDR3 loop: CALGELGTYWGILGRYTDKLIF. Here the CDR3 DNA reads TGTGCTCTTGGGGAACTAGGGACGTACTGGGGGATACTAGGCCGTTACACCGATAAACTCATCTTT.